This TCR beta chain appears in the sequencing data of a study of spatial heterogeneity in lung cancer. Looking at the study overall: Each time, sequencing found more beta-chain sequences than alpha-chain sequences.

In TCRdb, the 5' RACE reads were re-called with MiXCR into one record per CDR3 protein. This sample carries 6,500 to 8,000 distinct CDR3 sequences, around 2.9% of them seen once, and the ten largest clones take around 21%. This clonotype was observed at least ten times. Antigen specificity is unknown. The sample's time point: sample taken at primary tumor resection. Untreated early-stage non-small cell lung cancer patients, approximately 79 in total, were the donors. Notes on the study in general: Mutation counts in tumors were tracked by counts of expanded intratumoral alpha and beta TCRs.

V dropped 4 bases and J dropped 0 bases, with 10 bases sitting between them. Germline assignment: CDR1 SGHRS and CDR2 YFSETQ. The CDR3 totals 14 residues. This specimen was lung tumor tissue, taken at surgery. The TCR originated in a male donor with early-stage non-small cell lung cancer. The chain is built from TRBV5-1 and TRBJ1-1; maybe TRBD1 (6 bases). The CDR3 DNA sequence: TGCGCCAGCAGCGGGGACACTATGAACACTGAAGCTTTCTTT. This encodes CASSGDTMNTEAFF. Based on the CDR3 plus reference TRBV5-1 and TRBJ1-1, the full variable domain is KAGVTQTPRYLIKTRGQQVTLSCSPISGHRSVSWYQQTPGQGLQFLFEYFSETQRNKGNFPGRFSGRQFSNSRSEMNVSTLELGDSALYLCASSGDTMNTEAFFGQGTRLTVV.